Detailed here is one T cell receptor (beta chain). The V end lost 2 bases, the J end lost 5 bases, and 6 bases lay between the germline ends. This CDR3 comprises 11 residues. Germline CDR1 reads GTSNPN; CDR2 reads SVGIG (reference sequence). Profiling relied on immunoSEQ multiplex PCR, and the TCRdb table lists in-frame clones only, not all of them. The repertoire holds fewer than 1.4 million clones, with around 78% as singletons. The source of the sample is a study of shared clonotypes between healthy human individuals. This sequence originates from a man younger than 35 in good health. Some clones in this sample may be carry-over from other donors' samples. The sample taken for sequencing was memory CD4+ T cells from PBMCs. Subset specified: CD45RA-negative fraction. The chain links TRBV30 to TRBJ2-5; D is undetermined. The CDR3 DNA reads TGTGCCTGGAGTTCCTACGAGACCCAGTACTTC. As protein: CAWSSYETQYF.